This TCR beta chain was captured in a study of control samples from healthy donors and cancer patients. The CDR3 covers 13 residues. With 5 bases removed from V and 6 bases from J, the gap between germline ends came to 11 bases. Only in-frame clones appear in the TCRdb table, and some are missing; sequencing was by immunoSEQ multiplex PCR. This repertoire shows over 150,000 clones, roughly 92% found once; its top ten account for 1.1% to 1.5%. The receptor was isolated from a woman aged 18-29 years in good health. This chain joins TRBV12-3 or TRBV12-4 and TRBJ2-1, with unresolved D. The sequencing input was blood. The CDR3 DNA is TGTGCCAGCAGTCCCTCAGAACTCAATGAGCAGTTCTTC. Translated, it gives CASSPSELNEQFF.